The 25 T cell receptor beta chains presented below share a single source sample, sequenced in a study of naive and memory T cell subsets. Both TRBC1 and TRBC2 were covered by a beta constant-region primer of two equimolar oligonucleotides. Four rounds of PCR amplified the ligated cDNA using nested alpha and beta constant-region primers plus SP2. A single record per CDR3 protein comes from TCRdb applying MiXCR to the UMI-ligation and nested PCR reads. The profile shows over 130,000 distinct CDR3 sequences, approximately 20% of them singletons. Antigens of these TCRs are unknown. Overall study results and limits: Naive repertoires, especially CD8, held a few larger clonotypes, possibly memory cells re-expressing CD45RA.

The sequencing input was naive CD8+ T cells from blood. These receptors all stem from a human donor in good health.

This chain uses TRBV29-1 with TRBJ2-7; TRBD1 might be the D (6 bases). Trimming left V 4 bases short and J 1 base short, with 11 bases between. This CDR3 spans 13 amino acids. CDR1 SQVTM and CDR2 ANQGSEA come from the germline V gene. For the CDR3, the DNA is TGCAGCGTTGCGGGGACATCATCCTACGAGCAGTACTTC. Amino acids: CSVAGTSSYEQYF.

This clonotype was found many times. V and J are TRBV20-1 and TRBJ2-7; TRBD2 matches 11 bases. V was pared by 5 bases and J by 2 bases, with 11 bases of the junction left unmatched. CDR3 length: 16 amino acids. Germline CDR1 reads DFQATT; CDR2 reads SNEGSKA (reference sequence). CDR3 nucleotides: TGCAGTGCTGACCGGACTAGCGGGCCAACCACCTACGAGCAGTACTTC. Encoded protein: CSADRTSGPTTYEQYF.

This clonotype has more than one count but fewer than ten. The CDR3 DNA is TGCAGCGTTGAAGATGACACTTGGGGGAACACTGAAGCTTTCTTT. This encodes CSVEDDTWGNTEAFF. V usage is TRBV29-1 and J usage is TRBJ1-1; no clear D gene. The CDR3 extends over 15 amino acids. V lost 0 bases to trimming and J lost 1 base, with 12 bases between them. Per the germline V gene, CDR1 is SQVTM and CDR2 is ANQGSEA.

The V and J genes are TRBV7-9 and TRBJ2-5; tentatively, D is TRBD1 or TRBD2 (6 bases each). V lost 2 bases and J lost 0, with 10 bases in between. The CDR3 totals 15 residues. Germline CDR1 and CDR2: SEHNR and FQNEAQ (reference sequence). CDR3 in amino acids: CASSLTGGYQETQYF. The CDR3 DNA follows: TGTGCCAGCAGCTTAACCGGGGGCTACCAAGAGACCCAGTACTTC.

The V and J genes are TRBV7-9 and TRBJ2-3; TRBD2 matches 7 bases. Trimming at V came to 5 bases and at J to 2 bases, leaving 7 bases not matched to a gene. CDR1 and CDR2 from the germline V gene are SEHNR and FQNEAQ (reference sequence). CDR3 size: 15 residues. CDR3 in DNA: TGTGCCAGCAGCCATTCTAGCGGAACCACAGATACGCAGTATTTT. It is translated as CASSHSSGTTDTQYF.

The CDR3 DNA follows: TGTGCCAGCGGTAATGCTGAAGCTTTCTTT. It yields the protein CASGNAEAFF. The genes are TRBV12-3 or TRBV12-4 and TRBJ1-1, with D unresolved. The V end lost 8 bases, the J end lost 6 bases, and 7 bases lay between the germline ends. The length of the CDR3 is 10 residues.

This clonotype was detected many times. This chain uses TRBV2 with TRBJ1-6; D gene unclear. Germline V gene lookup returns CDR1 SNHLY and CDR2 FYNNEI. CDR3 length: 13 amino acids. Trimming removed 3 bases from V and 5 bases from J, with 5 bases in between. The CDR3 region is CASSEDDNSPLHF. The CDR3 bases are TGTGCCAGCAGTGAGGACGATAATTCACCCCTCCACTTT.

This clonotype was counted a few times. The V call is TRBV7-8, the J call TRBJ1-1; TRBD1 aligns across 9 bases. CDR1 and CDR2 (germline): SGHVS, FQNEAQ. This CDR3 spans 16 amino acids. Trimming removed 4 bases from V and 3 bases from J; junction bases left unmatched: 9. The CDR3 coding sequence is TGTGCCAGCAGCTCACTGAGGGGACAGGGTGACACTGAAGCTTTCTTT. Translated: CASSSLRGQGDTEAFF. The full variable domain, completed using reference TRBV7-8 and TRBJ1-1, is GAGVSQSPRYKVAKRGQDVALRCDPISGHVSLFWYQQALGQGPEFLTYFQNEAQLDKSGLPSDRFFAERPEGSVSTLKIQRTQQEDSAVYLCASSSLRGQGDTEAFFGQGTRLTVV.

This clonotype was counted a few times. The chain joins TRBV12-3 or TRBV12-4 to TRBJ2-1; the D is unclear. V lost 1 base and J lost 3, with 7 bases in between. The CDR3 consists of 14 residues. The chain's CDR3 is CASSLVTIYNEQFF. In nucleotides, the CDR3 is TGTGCCAGCAGTTTAGTTACGATCTACAATGAGCAGTTCTTC.

V usage is TRBV28 and J usage is TRBJ2-7; possibly TRBD2 for D (5 bases). The CDR3 runs to 14 residues. The germline gives CDR1 MDHEN, CDR2 SYDVKM. Trimming took 2 bases from V and 7 from J, leaving 15 bases between them. CDR3 loop: CASSLSEGSSEQYF. DNA for the CDR3: TGTGCCAGCAGTTTAAGCGAGGGTTCGAGTGAGCAGTACTTC. The full variable domain, with the rest looked up from reference TRBV28 and TRBJ2-7, is DVKVTQSSRYLVKRTGEKVFLECVQDMDHENMFWYRQDPGLGLRLIYFSYDVKMKEKGDIPEGYSVSREKKERFSLILESASTNQTSMYLCASSLSEGSSEQYFGPGTRLTVT.

This clonotype was detected many times. V usage is TRBV28 and J usage is TRBJ2-7; the D gene is possibly TRBD2 (5 bases). Germline V gives CDR1 MDHEN, CDR2 SYDVKM. The CDR3 is 13 residues long. V shed 6 bases and J shed 3 bases, with 12 bases lying between them. The DNA of the CDR3 is TGTGCCAGCAGCTTAGGAGGAGGCTACGAGCAGTACTTC. It encodes CASSLGGGYEQYF.

The chain uses TRBV28 and TRBJ1-1, with no clear D. Germline V gene lookup returns CDR1 MDHEN and CDR2 SYDVKM. V was cut by 9 bases and J by 0 bases, with 11 bases left in between. The CDR3 covers 13 residues. The CDR3 here is CASAGSMNTEAFF. The CDR3, as DNA: TGTGCCAGTGCCGGGAGTATGAACACTGAAGCTTTCTTT.

This clonotype was seen a single time. The rearrangement uses TRBV25-1 and TRBJ2-2; D uncertain. This CDR3 contains 13 residues. In germline, CDR1 is MGHDK, CDR2 SYGVNS. V lost 10 bases and J 1 base, leaving 10 bases between the germline ends. The CDR3, as DNA: TGTGCCATGGAGCTGGGGAACACCGGGGAGCTGTTTTTT. Its translation is CAMELGNTGELFF.

The rearrangement links TRBV27 to TRBJ2-3; 11 nucleotides agree with TRBD2. Germline-derived CDR1 and CDR2 are MNHEY and SMNVEV (reference sequence). This CDR3 spans 15 amino acids. Trimming took 5 bases from V and 6 from J; bases not matched to a gene: 7. The CDR3 here is CASSPLAGGVDTQYF. The CDR3 coding sequence is TGTGCCAGCAGTCCTCTAGCGGGAGGTGTGGATACGCAGTATTTT.

V and J are TRBV12-3 or TRBV12-4 and TRBJ1-1; D ambiguous. V lost 3 bases to trimming and J lost 12 bases, with 11 bases between them. The CDR3 covers 11 residues. CDR3 in amino acids: CASSFMMKTFF. In DNA, the CDR3 is TGTGCCAGCAGTTTTATGATGAAGACTTTCTTT.

Only one count was recorded for this clonotype. The chain employs TRBV27 and TRBJ2-2, with D possibly matching TRBD2 (5 bases). CDR3 length: 14 residues. Trimming shortened V by 0 bases and J by 4 bases, and 6 bases separated the two germline ends. CDR1 MNHEY and CDR2 SMNVEV come from the germline V gene (reference sequence). The CDR3 region is CASSLSGLTGELFF. In nucleotides, the CDR3 is TGTGCCAGCAGTTTATCTGGACTCACCGGGGAGCTGTTTTTT.

The V and J genes are TRBV12-3 or TRBV12-4 and TRBJ2-7; maybe TRBD1 (6 bases). V was clipped by 4 bases and J by 4 bases, with 11 bases between them. This CDR3 comprises 13 residues. This CDR3 reads CASSSGTLYEQYF. CDR3 DNA: TGTGCCAGCAGTTCCGGGACACTGTACGAGCAGTACTTC.

This clonotype was recorded a few times. The chain recombines TRBV6-2 or TRBV6-3 with TRBJ1-5; D is ambiguous. V dropped 9 bases and J dropped 4 bases, with 10 bases sitting between them. Germline V gene sequence: CDR1 MNHEY, CDR2 SVGEGT. The CDR3 consists of 12 residues. CDR3 nucleotides: TGTGCCAGTGCGATGCAAAATCAGCCCCAGCATTTT. Encoded protein: CASAMQNQPQHF.

The rearrangement uses TRBV11-2 and TRBJ2-1; a possible D gene is TRBD2 (7 bases). The CDR3 is made up of 16 amino acids. Per germline, CDR1 SGHAT and CDR2 FQNNGV. V was cut by 7 bases and J by 9 bases, with 25 bases left in between. This CDR3 is CASTRGGAHPGGEQFF. Written as DNA, the CDR3 is TGTGCCAGCACCCGAGGGGGGGCCCACCCAGGCGGTGAGCAGTTCTTC. Based on the CDR3 plus reference TRBV11-2 and TRBJ2-1, the full variable domain is EAGVAQSPRYKIIEKRQSVAFWCNPISGHATLYWYQQILGQGPKLLIQFQNNGVVDDSQLPKDRFSAERLKGVDSTLKIQPAKLEDSAVYLCASTRGGAHPGGEQFFGPGTRLTVL.

This clonotype was seen only a few times. The J gene is TRBJ2-5, the V gene TRBV9; D is uncertain. V lost 0 bases to trimming and J lost 1 base, with 7 bases between them. Per germline, CDR1 SGDLS and CDR2 YYNGEE. The CDR3 length is 14 residues. The CDR3 nucleotides read TGTGCCAGCAGCGTAGGATACCGCCAAGAGACCCAGTACTTC. Translation: CASSVGYRQETQYF.

The sample holds a few counts of this clonotype. CDR3 in amino acids: CATSSSISYEQYF. For the CDR3, the DNA is TGTGCCACCAGCAGCTCTATCTCCTACGAGCAGTACTTC. The J gene is TRBJ2-7, the V gene TRBV15; D gene uncertain. CDR1 and CDR2 (germline): LNHNV, YYDKDF (reference sequence). Trimming took off 3 bases at V and 0 bases at J, with 6 bases between the two ends. This CDR3 has 13 amino acids.

The rearrangement joins TRBV6-1 to TRBJ2-1, with D unclear. The V gene lost 7 bases and the J gene lost 3 bases, with 10 bases spanning the gap. The CDR3 covers 13 residues. Germline loops: CDR1 MNHNS, CDR2 SASEGT. CDR3 sequence reads: CASKGMNYNEQFF. In DNA, the CDR3 is TGTGCCAGCAAGGGAATGAACTACAATGAGCAGTTCTTC.

This clonotype appeared a few times. V usage is TRBV27 and J usage is TRBJ2-7; unclear D gene. Germline V gene sequence: CDR1 MNHEY, CDR2 SMNVEV (reference sequence). Trimming removed 4 bases from V and 4 bases from J, with 11 bases in between. There are 13 residues in the CDR3. The CDR3 DNA follows: TGTGCCAGCAGTTCCCGTCCTTCTTACGAGCAGTACTTC. Amino acid sequence: CASSSRPSYEQYF.

This clonotype was observed a handful of times. V usage is TRBV28 and J usage is TRBJ1-1; TRBD1 agrees at 8 bases. The CDR3 has 16 residues. CDR1 and CDR2 (germline): MDHEN, SYDVKM. V shed 5 bases and J 1 base; nucleotides not matched to a gene: 9. CDR3 sequence: CASSVITGTGNTEAFF. In DNA, the CDR3 is TGTGCCAGCAGTGTTATTACCGGGACAGGGAACACTGAAGCTTTCTTT. The full variable domain, in which reference TRBV28 and TRBJ1-1 provide the parts outside the CDR3, is DVKVTQSSRYLVKRTGEKVFLECVQDMDHENMFWYRQDPGLGLRLIYFSYDVKMKEKGDIPEGYSVSREKKERFSLILESASTNQTSMYLCASSVITGTGNTEAFFGQGTRLTVV.

This clonotype was observed a handful of times. The chain joins TRBV4-1 to TRBJ2-7; 7 bases line up with TRBD1. CDR1 is MGHRA and CDR2 is YSYEKL in the germline V gene. V gave up 8 bases and J gave up 6 bases; unmatched junction bases: 7. The CDR3 spans 12 residues. CDR3: CASRDSLGEQYF. In nucleotides, the CDR3 is TGCGCCAGCCGGGACAGCTTGGGCGAGCAGTACTTC.